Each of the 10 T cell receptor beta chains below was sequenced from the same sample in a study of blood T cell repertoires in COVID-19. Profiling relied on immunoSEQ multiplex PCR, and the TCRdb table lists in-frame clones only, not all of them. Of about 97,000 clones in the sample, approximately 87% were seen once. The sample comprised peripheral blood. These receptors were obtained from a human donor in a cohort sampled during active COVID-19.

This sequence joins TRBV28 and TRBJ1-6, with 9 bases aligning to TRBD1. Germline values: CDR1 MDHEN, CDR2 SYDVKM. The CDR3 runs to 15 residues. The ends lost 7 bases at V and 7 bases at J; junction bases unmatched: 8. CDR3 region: CASKNGQGTNSPLHF. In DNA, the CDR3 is TGTGCCAGCAAAAATGGACAGGGGACGAATTCACCCCTCCACTTT.

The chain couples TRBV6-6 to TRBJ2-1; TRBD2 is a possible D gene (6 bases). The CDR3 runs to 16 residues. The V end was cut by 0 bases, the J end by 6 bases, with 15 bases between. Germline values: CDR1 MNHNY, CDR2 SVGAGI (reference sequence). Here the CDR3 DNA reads TGTGCCAGCAGTTACTCGGCAGGGAGGCTAGGCAATGAGCAGTTCTTC. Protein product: CASSYSAGRLGNEQFF.

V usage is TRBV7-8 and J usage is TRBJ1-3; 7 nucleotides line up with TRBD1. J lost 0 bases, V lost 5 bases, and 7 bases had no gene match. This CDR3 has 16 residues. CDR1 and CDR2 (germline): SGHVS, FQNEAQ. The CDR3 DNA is TGTGCCAGCAGCCCAGTGACAGGGATCTCTGGAAACACCATATATTTT. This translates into CASSPVTGISGNTIYF.

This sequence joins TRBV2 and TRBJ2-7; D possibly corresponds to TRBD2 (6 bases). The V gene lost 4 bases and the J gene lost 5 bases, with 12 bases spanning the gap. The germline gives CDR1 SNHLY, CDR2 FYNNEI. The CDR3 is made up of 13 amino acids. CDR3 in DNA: TGTGCCAGCAGTGCCCGCAGGGAGGACGAGCAGTACTTC. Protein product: CASSARREDEQYF.

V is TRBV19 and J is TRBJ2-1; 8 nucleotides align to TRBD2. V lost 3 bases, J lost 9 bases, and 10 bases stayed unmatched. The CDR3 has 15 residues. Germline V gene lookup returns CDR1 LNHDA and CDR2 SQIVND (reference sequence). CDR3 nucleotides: TGTGCCAGTAGTATGGGAACTAGCGGTATGGGTGAGCAGTTCTTC. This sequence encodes CASSMGTSGMGEQFF.

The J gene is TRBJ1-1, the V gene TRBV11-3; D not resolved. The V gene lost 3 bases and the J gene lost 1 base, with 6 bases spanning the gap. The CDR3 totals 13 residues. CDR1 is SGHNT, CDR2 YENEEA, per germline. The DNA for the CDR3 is TGTGCCAGCAGCTTGACACAGAACACTGAAGCTTTCTTT. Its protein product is CASSLTQNTEAFF. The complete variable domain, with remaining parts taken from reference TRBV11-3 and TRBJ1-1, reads EAGVVQSPRYKIIEKKQPVAFWCNPISGHNTLYWYLQNLGQGPELLIRYENEEAVDDSQLPKDRFSAERLKGVDSTLKIQPAELGDSAVYLCASSLTQNTEAFFGQGTRLTVV.

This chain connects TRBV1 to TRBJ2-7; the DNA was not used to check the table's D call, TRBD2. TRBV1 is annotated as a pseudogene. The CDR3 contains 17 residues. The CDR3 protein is CTSSQDQGGLVSYEQYF. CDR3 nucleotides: TGCACCAGCAGCCAAGATCAGGGGGGACTAGTCTCCTACGAGCAGTACTTC.

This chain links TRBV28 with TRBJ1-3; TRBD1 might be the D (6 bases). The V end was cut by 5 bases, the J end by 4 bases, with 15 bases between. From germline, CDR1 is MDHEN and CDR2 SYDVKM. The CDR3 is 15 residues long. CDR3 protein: CASSPWGGQGNTIYF. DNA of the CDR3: TGTGCCAGCAGTCCCTGGGGGGGGCAAGGAAACACCATATATTTT.

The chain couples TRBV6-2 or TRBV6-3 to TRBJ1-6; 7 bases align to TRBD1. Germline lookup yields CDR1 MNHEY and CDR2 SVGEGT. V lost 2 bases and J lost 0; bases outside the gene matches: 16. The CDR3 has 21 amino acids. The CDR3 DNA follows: TGTGCCAGCAGTTACGATCGACAGGGCGTGATCCGGAGCTCCTATAATTCACCCCTCCACTTT. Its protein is CASSYDRQGVIRSSYNSPLHF.

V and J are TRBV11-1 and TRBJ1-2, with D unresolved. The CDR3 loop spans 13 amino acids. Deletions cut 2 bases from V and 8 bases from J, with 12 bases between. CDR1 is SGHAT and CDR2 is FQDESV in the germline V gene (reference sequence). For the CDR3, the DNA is TGTGCCAGCAGCTTACGTGAGGGTGGCGGCTACACCTTC. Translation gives CASSLREGGGYTF.